This TCR beta chain comes out of a study of T cells in Graves' hyperthyroidism and ophthalmopathy. Clinical symptoms, serum thyroxine and TRAb, thyroid ultrasound and orbital computed tomography together formed the diagnostic basis. Deletions cut 1 base from V and 0 bases from J, with 16 bases between. This CDR3 region has 18 residues. CDR1 is SGHAT and CDR2 is FQDESV in the germline V gene (reference sequence). Researchers took RNA transcripts and amplified the TCR beta CDR3 regions from them. HTBI primers were used for first-round RT-PCR of the TCR CDR3. TCRdb passed the multiplex PCR reads through MiXCR, listing each CDR3 protein once. The table lists 500,000 to 800,000 distinct CDR3 sequences, around 15% of them singletons.

The sequence was collected from a woman in her fifties or sixties with Graves' ophthalmopathy. This chain links TRBV11-1 with TRBJ2-4, with D maybe TRBD1 (6 bases). The sequenced sample was blood. The CDR3 DNA is TGTGCCAGCAGCTTAGTTCCCCCACAGGGTCTAGCCAAAAACATTCAGTACTTC. Translated: CASSLVPPQGLAKNIQYF.